Following are 14 T cell receptor beta chains from one sample sequenced in a study of shared clonotypes between healthy human individuals. As defined, naive CD8 cells were CD45RO-negative and positively selected for CCR7, with terminally differentiated effector memory CD45RA+ cells excluded. Here immunoSEQ multiplex PCR was the method, and the copy in TCRdb shows in-frame clones only, minus some. The table shows about 2 million clones, with less than 95% occurring only once. Sequencing was performed on naive CD8+ T cells sorted from blood. All receptors come from a man aged 18 to 30 in good health.

The V call is TRBV5-6, the J call TRBJ1-6; D is unclear. Per germline, CDR1 SGHDT and CDR2 YYEEEE. V was pared by 4 bases and J by 8 bases, with 16 bases between. This CDR3 spans 15 amino acids. CDR3 sequence (DNA): TGTGCCAGCAGCCCTGGTGCAGGCCCCCATTCACCCCTCCACTTT. Translating it yields CASSPGAGPHSPLHF.

The gene calls are TRBV7-2 and TRBJ2-2; D gene uncertain. The CDR3 sequence is 13 residues long. Germline lookup yields CDR1 SGHTA and CDR2 FQGNSA. V was pared by 7 bases and J by 6 bases, with 12 bases between. The CDR3 bases are TGTGCCAGCACGGTAGCAGGTCCCGGGGAGCTGTTTTTT. It yields the protein CASTVAGPGELFF.

This clone has a handful of counts. This CDR3 is also generated by other DNA sequences in the sample. This chain connects TRBV30 to TRBJ1-1; 10 positions agree with TRBD1. J gave up 4 bases and V 3 bases, and 2 bases lay outside the gene matches. The CDR3 contains 13 residues. Germline values: CDR1 GTSNPN, CDR2 SVGIG (reference sequence). The CDR3 sequence is CAWSWTGGTEAFF. The CDR3 DNA reads TGTGCCTGGAGCTGGACAGGGGGCACTGAAGCTTTCTTT.

V is TRBV15 and J is TRBJ2-3; 11 bases map to TRBD2. The CDR3 consists of 16 residues. Germline trimming cut 5 bases from V and 3 bases from J; bases unmatched to any gene: 7. CDR1 LNHNV and CDR2 YYDKDF come from the germline V gene (reference sequence). DNA of the CDR3: TGTGCCACCAGCGGCGTAGGGACTAGCGGTACAGATACGCAGTATTTT. Protein sequence: CATSGVGTSGTDTQYF.

This clone occurred once. The rearrangement uses TRBV6-4 and TRBJ2-1, with 7 bases identical to TRBD2. After removal of 2 bases from V and 7 bases from J, the junction contained 17 bases not matched to a gene. CDR1 and CDR2 (germline): MRHNA, SNTAGT. This CDR3 has 18 amino acids. The CDR3 here is CASSDARLLATSRNEQFF. CDR3 coding DNA: TGTGCCAGCAGTGACGCCCGATTACTAGCGACTTCTCGGAATGAGCAGTTCTTC.

This clone was detected a few times. The sample carries other DNA sequences with the same CDR3. The V call is TRBV9, the J call TRBJ1-1; TRBD1 matches 8 bases. The CDR3 extends over 13 amino acids. The V and J ends lost 3 bases and 4 bases, in that order; junction bases with no gene match: 2. Germline V gene sequence: CDR1 SGDLS, CDR2 YYNGEE. The CDR3 region is CASSGTGGTEAFF. The DNA of the CDR3 is TGTGCCAGCAGCGGAACAGGGGGCACTGAAGCTTTCTTT.

This clone was seen more than once but under ten times. The same CDR3 arises from other DNA sequences in this sample as well. The genes are TRBV5-1 and TRBJ2-7; TRBD1 matches at 10 bases. V shed 4 bases, J shed 3 bases, and the junction held 4 bases outside the gene matches. The CDR3 sequence is 14 residues long. The germline CDR1 and CDR2 sequences are SGHRS and YFSETQ. The DNA of the CDR3 is TGCGCCAGCAGCCCGGGACAGGGGATCTACGAGCAGTACTTC. Amino acids: CASSPGQGIYEQYF.

Points on this clone: The same CDR3 is also encoded by other DNA sequences in this sample. The chain recombines TRBV27 with TRBJ2-7; 9 positions match TRBD1. CDR3 length: 15 residues. Germline-derived CDR1 and CDR2 are MNHEY and SMNVEV (reference sequence). V shed 5 bases and J 0 bases; nucleotides not matched to a gene: 5. DNA for the CDR3: TGTGCCAGCAGTGTGACAGGGGGGCCCTCCTACGAGCAGTACTTC. Translated: CASSVTGGPSYEQYF.

The chain links TRBV7-9 to TRBJ2-1; tentatively, D is TRBD1 (6 bases). Trimming shortened V by 4 bases and J by 7 bases, and 17 bases separated the two germline ends. Germline V CDR1 and CDR2: SEHNR, FQNEAQ (reference sequence). The CDR3 is made up of 15 amino acids. The CDR3 protein is CASSYVQGGGNEQFF. DNA of the CDR3: TGTGCCAGCAGCTATGTACAGGGCGGTGGGAATGAGCAGTTCTTC.

The chain is built from TRBV11-2 and TRBJ2-1, with D possibly TRBD2 on 5 matching bases. Germline CDR1 SGHAT, CDR2 FQNNGV. V shed 1 base and J shed 2 bases, with 9 bases lying between them. The CDR3 length is 15 residues. CDR3 sequence: CASSLAGIAYNEQFF. CDR3 nucleotides: TGTGCCAGCAGCTTAGCGGGAATTGCCTACAATGAGCAGTTCTTC.

Worth noting for this clone: This sample includes further DNA sequences coding for the same CDR3. This chain links TRBV27 with TRBJ2-3; D gene unclear. Trimming took 6 bases from V and 1 from J, leaving 8 bases between them. This CDR3 is built from 13 residues. Germline V gene lookup returns CDR1 MNHEY and CDR2 SMNVEV (reference sequence). CDR3 coding DNA: TGTGCCAGCAGCCTTCTAGGCACAGATACGCAGTATTTT. It encodes CASSLLGTDTQYF.

This chain joins TRBV7-8 and TRBJ1-1; D unresolved. The CDR3 totals 13 residues. Germline V lookup: CDR1 SGHVS, CDR2 FQNEAQ. V was clipped by 1 base and J by 8 bases, with 11 bases between them. CDR3 in amino acids: CASSLVGGQEAFF. In nucleotides, the CDR3 is TGTGCCAGCAGCTTAGTGGGAGGCCAGGAAGCTTTCTTT.

The rearrangement uses TRBV13 and TRBJ2-5; D may be TRBD1 (6 bases). V was pared by 3 bases and J by 2 bases, with 10 bases between. CDR1 and CDR2 (germline): PRHDT, FYEKMQ (reference sequence). This CDR3 spans 14 amino acids. The CDR3, as DNA: TGTGCCAGCAGCTTCCAGGGGAGTCAAGAGACCCAGTACTTC. Protein sequence: CASSFQGSQETQYF.

The chain is built from TRBV27 and TRBJ2-2; 9 bases match TRBD1. This CDR3 has 16 amino acids. Trimming at V came to 5 bases and at J to 8 bases, leaving 12 bases not matched to a gene. In germline, CDR1 is MNHEY, CDR2 SMNVEV (reference sequence). Here the CDR3 DNA reads TGTGCCAGCAGTCGGTCGGACAGGGGCGGTGCTGGGGAGCTGTTTTTT. The encoded protein is CASSRSDRGGAGELFF.